A selection of T cell receptor beta chains follows, all from one sample in a study of T-cell memory formation after mild COVID-19. TCRdb ran MiXCR on the 5' RACE reads and lists one entry per CDR3 protein. This sample yields over 500,000 distinct CDR3 sequences, of which about 18% are seen a single time; approximately 8.1% belongs to the top ten. Sequencing input: PBMCs or a T cell subset sorted from them (not recorded which). Source of these receptors: an adult woman who had mild COVID-19 (a few samples of this study predate the infection). Cell type and time point are not known. Each CDR3 is given with its conserved first and last residue. The D gene is left open where the match is weak. Where a row states a size, it is once, few, many or the class of an expanded clone; other rows omit it.

V	D	J	size	CDR3	DNA
TRBV23-1	NA	TRBJ2-1	few	CASSQTDRAGTDEQFF	TGCGCCAGCAGTCAGACGGACAGAGCGGGCACAGATGAGCAGTTCTTC
TRBV6-1	NA	TRBJ1-6	few	CASSEARSLGSPLHF	TGTGCCAGCAGTGAAGCGCGCAGTTTGGGTTCACCCCTCCACTTT
TRBV9	NA	TRBJ2-1	NA	CASSVKDSKQFF	TGTGCCAGCAGCGTAAAGGACAGTAAGCAGTTCTTC
TRBV5-1	NA	TRBJ2-1	NA	CASSPTTGSYNEQFF	TGCGCCAGCAGCCCGACTACTGGCTCCTACAATGAGCAGTTCTTC
TRBV6-1	TRBD2	TRBJ2-1	NA	CASKLAGGAEQFF	TGTGCCAGCAAGTTAGCGGGAGGGGCTGAGCAGTTCTTC
TRBV7-9	NA	TRBJ2-1	NA	CASSLGESSYNEQFF	TGTGCCAGCAGCTTAGGCGAGAGCTCCTACAATGAGCAGTTCTTC
TRBV5-1	TRBD1	TRBJ1-2	few	CASSLGQGLYGYTF	TGTGCCAGCAGCTTGGGACAGGGACTGTATGGCTACACCTTC
TRBV12-3/TRBV12-4	NA	TRBJ1-2	NA	CASSSHSGANYGYTF	TGTGCCAGCAGCTCACATTCGGGAGCTAACTATGGCTACACCTTC
TRBV12-3/TRBV12-4	NA	TRBJ2-7	NA	CASSIQSYEQYF	TGTGCCAGCAGCATACAGTCCTACGAGCAGTACTTC
TRBV20-1	NA	TRBJ2-5	many	CSARGSGGATLRVIGETQYF	TGCAGTGCTAGAGGCTCTGGGGGAGCGACCCTAAGAGTTATTGGCGAGACCCAGTACTTC
TRBV13	NA	TRBJ2-5	NA	CASSSQLGETQYF	TGTGCCAGCAGCTCGCAGTTAGGAGAGACCCAGTACTTC
TRBV9	TRBD1	TRBJ1-4	few	CASSVAGDSPNEKLFF	TGTGCCAGCAGCGTAGCCGGGGACAGTCCTAATGAAAAACTGTTTTTT
TRBV2	NA	TRBJ2-7	few	CASSDTNLIGEQYF	TGTGCCAGCAGTGATACAAACCTTATAGGCGAGCAGTACTTC
TRBV28	NA	TRBJ2-7	once	CASSMFYEQYF	TGTGCCAGCAGTATGTTCTACGAGCAGTACTTC
TRBV12-3/TRBV12-4	NA	TRBJ2-1	NA	CASHGAGKYNEQFF	TGTGCCAGCCACGGGGCAGGGAAATACAATGAGCAGTTCTTC
TRBV6-2/TRBV6-3	TRBD1	TRBJ2-1	NA	CASSFGTGGLGEQFF	TGTGCCAGCAGTTTCGGGACAGGGGGCCTGGGTGAGCAGTTCTTC
TRBV6-2/TRBV6-3	NA	TRBJ2-6	few	CASSKQASGANVLTF	TGTGCCAGCAGTAAACAGGCCTCTGGGGCCAACGTCCTGACTTTC
TRBV25-1	NA	TRBJ1-2	NA	CASSETLTLYGYTF	TGTGCCAGCAGTGAGACTCTTACCTTGTATGGCTACACCTTC
TRBV12-3/TRBV12-4	NA	TRBJ2-3	NA	CASSPGPPTDTQYF	TGTGCCAGCAGCCCGGGGCCTCCCACAGATACGCAGTATTTT
TRBV6-4	NA	TRBJ2-3	NA	CASSEDGGHADTQYF	TGTGCCAGCAGTGAGGACGGGGGGCACGCAGATACGCAGTATTTT
TRBV4-1	TRBD1	TRBJ2-4	NA	CASSPAATGVQGNIQYF	TGCGCCAGCAGTCCCGCCGCGACAGGGGTTCAGGGAAACATTCAGTACTTC
TRBV5-1	TRBD1	TRBJ1-1	NA	CASSPGTGGAVSEAFF	TGCGCCAGCAGCCCAGGGACAGGGGGCGCGGTGTCTGAAGCTTTCTTT
TRBV5-4	NA	TRBJ2-7	NA	CASSPPGAVEQYF	TGTGCCAGCAGCCCCCCAGGGGCAGTCGAGCAGTACTTC
TRBV30	NA	TRBJ2-3	NA	CAWSVGFDTQYF	TGTGCCTGGAGTGTTGGGTTTGATACGCAGTATTTT
TRBV5-1	TRBD1	TRBJ2-7	few	CASSSDRVFGEQYF	TGCGCCAGCAGCTCGGACAGGGTGTTTGGAGAGCAGTACTTC
TRBV12-3/TRBV12-4	NA	TRBJ1-1	NA	CASTLGQSNTEAFF	TGTGCCAGCACCTTAGGGCAGTCGAACACTGAAGCTTTCTTT
TRBV10-3	TRBD1	TRBJ2-5	few	CAVGTGGFETQYF	TGTGCCGTCGGGACAGGGGGTTTCGAGACCCAGTACTTC
TRBV7-9	TRBD1	TRBJ1-3	few	CASSISGTGGIAGNTIYF	TGTGCCAGCAGCATATCCGGGACAGGGGGTATAGCTGGAAACACCATATATTTT
TRBV12-3/TRBV12-4	TRBD1	TRBJ2-7	NA	CASTLTGSYEQYF	TGTGCCAGCACTCTGACAGGGTCCTACGAGCAGTACTTC
TRBV19	NA	TRBJ2-1	few	CASSKRDEQFF	TGTGCCAGTAGTAAGAGGGATGAGCAGTTCTTC
TRBV5-4	TRBD1	TRBJ1-2	NA	CASSLGGTDLLYGYTF	TGTGCCAGCAGCTTGGGAGGGACAGACCTACTCTATGGCTACACCTTC
TRBV4-2	NA	TRBJ2-2	few	CASSQDPGDLTGELFF	TGTGCCAGCAGCCAAGATCCGGGGGACCTCACCGGGGAGCTGTTTTTT
TRBV20-1	TRBD2	TRBJ2-1	NA	CSAREWTSGRNEQFF	TGCAGTGCTAGAGAGTGGACTAGCGGGAGGAATGAGCAGTTCTTC
TRBV30	NA	TRBJ1-1	NA	CAWRMIPDTEAFF	TGTGCCTGGAGAATGATCCCGGACACTGAAGCTTTCTTT
TRBV4-1	TRBD2	TRBJ2-5	few	CASSQGLSGGSRETQYF	TGCGCCAGCAGCCAAGGTCTTAGCGGGGGTAGTCGGGAGACCCAGTACTTC
TRBV20-1	TRBD2	TRBJ2-1	few	CSARDWTSNNEQFF	TGCAGTGCTAGAGATTGGACTAGCAACAATGAGCAGTTCTTC
TRBV6-2/TRBV6-3	NA	TRBJ2-7	NA	CASSVAAISGEQYF	TGTGCCAGCAGTGTAGCGGCGATATCAGGCGAGCAGTACTTC
TRBV6-5	TRBD1	TRBJ1-1	many	CASSYDRGMTEAFF	TGTGCCAGCAGTTACGACAGGGGAATGACTGAAGCTTTCTTT
TRBV3-1	TRBD2	TRBJ2-1	NA	CASSLGRAGISYNEQFF	TGTGCCAGCAGCCTCGGGAGGGCAGGGATATCCTACAATGAGCAGTTCTTC
TRBV12-3/TRBV12-4	NA	TRBJ2-7	NA	CASSFTRLYEQYF	TGTGCCAGCAGTTTTACCCGCCTCTACGAGCAGTACTTC